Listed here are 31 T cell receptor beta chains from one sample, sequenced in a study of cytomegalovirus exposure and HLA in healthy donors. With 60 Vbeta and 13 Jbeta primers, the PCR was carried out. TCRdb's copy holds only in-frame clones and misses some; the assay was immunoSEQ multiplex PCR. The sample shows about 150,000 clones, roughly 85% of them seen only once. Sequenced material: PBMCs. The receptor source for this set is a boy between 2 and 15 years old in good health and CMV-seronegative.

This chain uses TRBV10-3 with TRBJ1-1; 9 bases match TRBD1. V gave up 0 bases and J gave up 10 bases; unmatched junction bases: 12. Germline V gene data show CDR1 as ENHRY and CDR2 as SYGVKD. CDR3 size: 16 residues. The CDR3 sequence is CAISESGYWTGDSAFF. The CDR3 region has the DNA TGTGCCATCAGTGAGTCGGGTTATTGGACAGGGGATTCAGCTTTCTTT.

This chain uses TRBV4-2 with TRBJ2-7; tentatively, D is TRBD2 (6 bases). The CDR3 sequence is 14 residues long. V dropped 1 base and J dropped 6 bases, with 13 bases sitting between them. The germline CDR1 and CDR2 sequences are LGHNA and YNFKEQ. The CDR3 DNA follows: TGTGCCAGCAGCCAAGTGCCGGGAGTAGGCGAGCAGTACTTC. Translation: CASSQVPGVGEQYF.

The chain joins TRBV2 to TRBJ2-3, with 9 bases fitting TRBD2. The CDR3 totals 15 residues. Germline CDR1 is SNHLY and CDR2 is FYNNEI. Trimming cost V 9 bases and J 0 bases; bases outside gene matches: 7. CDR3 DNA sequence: TGTGCCAGTGTTCCCGGGACTAGCAGCACAGATACGCAGTATTTT. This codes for CASVPGTSSTDTQYF. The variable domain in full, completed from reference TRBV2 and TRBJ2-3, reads EPEVTQTPSHQVTQMGQEVILRCVPISNHLYFYWYRQILGQKVEFLVSFYNNEISEKSEIFDDQFSVERPDGSNFTLKIRSTKLEDSAMYFCASVPGTSSTDTQYFGPGTRLTVL.

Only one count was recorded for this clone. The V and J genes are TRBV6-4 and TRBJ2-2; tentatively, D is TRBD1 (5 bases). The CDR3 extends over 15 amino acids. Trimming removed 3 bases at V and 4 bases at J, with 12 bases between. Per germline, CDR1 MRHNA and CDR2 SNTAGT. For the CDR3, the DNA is TGTGCCAGCAGTGATGGGGCAGGCGGCACCGGGGAGCTGTTTTTT. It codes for CASSDGAGGTGELFF.

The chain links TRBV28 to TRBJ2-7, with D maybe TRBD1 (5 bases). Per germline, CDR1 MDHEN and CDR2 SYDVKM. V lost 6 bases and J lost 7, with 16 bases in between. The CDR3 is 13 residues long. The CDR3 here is CASSLTRNREQYV. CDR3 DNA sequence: TGTGCCAGCAGCCTTACAAGGAACAGGGAGCAGTACGTC.

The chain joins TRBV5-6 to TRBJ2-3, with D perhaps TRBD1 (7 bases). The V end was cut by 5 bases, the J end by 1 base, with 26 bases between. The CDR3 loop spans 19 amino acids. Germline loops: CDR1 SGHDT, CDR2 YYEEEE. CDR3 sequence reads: CASRLEGALGTPGTDTQYF. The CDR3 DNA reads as TGTGCCAGCAGACTGGAGGGGGCGCTTGGCACTCCCGGCACAGATACGCAGTATTTT.

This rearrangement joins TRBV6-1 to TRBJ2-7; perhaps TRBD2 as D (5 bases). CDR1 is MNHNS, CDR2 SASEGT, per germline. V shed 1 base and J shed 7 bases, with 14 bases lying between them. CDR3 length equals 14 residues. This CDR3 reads CASSEGVGSGEQYV. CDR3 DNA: TGTGCCAGCAGTGAAGGGGTGGGATCGGGGGAGCAGTACGTC.

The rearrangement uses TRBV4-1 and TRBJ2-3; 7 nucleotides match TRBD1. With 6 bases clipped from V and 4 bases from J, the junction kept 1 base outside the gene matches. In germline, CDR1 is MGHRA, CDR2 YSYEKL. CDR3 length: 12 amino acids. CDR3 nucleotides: TGCGCCAGCAGACAGGGGTCAGATACGCAGTATTTT. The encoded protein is CASRQGSDTQYF.

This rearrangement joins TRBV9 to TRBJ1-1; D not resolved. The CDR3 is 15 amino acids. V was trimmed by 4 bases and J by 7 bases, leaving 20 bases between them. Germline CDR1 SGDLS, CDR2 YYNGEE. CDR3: CASSPRSTQQNEAFF. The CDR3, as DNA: TGTGCCAGCAGCCCCCGTAGTACCCAACAGAATGAAGCTTTCTTT.

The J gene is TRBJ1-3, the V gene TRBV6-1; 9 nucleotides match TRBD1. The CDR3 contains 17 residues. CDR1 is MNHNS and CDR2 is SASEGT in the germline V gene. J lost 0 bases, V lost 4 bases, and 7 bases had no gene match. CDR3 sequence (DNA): TGTGCCAGCAGTGCACTGGAGGGACAGGGCTCTGGAAACACCATATATTTT. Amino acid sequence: CASSALEGQGSGNTIYF.

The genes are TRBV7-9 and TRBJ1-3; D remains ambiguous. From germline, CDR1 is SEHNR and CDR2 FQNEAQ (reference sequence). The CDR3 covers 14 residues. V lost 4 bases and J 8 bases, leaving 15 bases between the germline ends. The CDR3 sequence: CASSSPAAPDTIYF. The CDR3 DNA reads TGTGCCAGCAGCTCCCCGGCGGCCCCAGACACCATATATTTT.

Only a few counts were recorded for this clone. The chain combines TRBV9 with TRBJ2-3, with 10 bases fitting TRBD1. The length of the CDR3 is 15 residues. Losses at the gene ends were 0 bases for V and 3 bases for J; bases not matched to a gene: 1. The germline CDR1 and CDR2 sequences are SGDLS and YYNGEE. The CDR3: CASSVEGQGTDTQYF. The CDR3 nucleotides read TGTGCCAGCAGCGTAGAGGGACAGGGGACAGATACGCAGTATTTT.

For the CDR3, the DNA is TGTGCCAGCAATCAGGGCAGAGCCACAGATACGCAGTATTTT. It codes for CASNQGRATDTQYF. This chain joins TRBV6-5 and TRBJ2-3; possible D gene TRBD1, 5 bases. This CDR3 is built from 14 residues. The germline V gene encodes CDR1 MNHEY and CDR2 SVGAGI. V was pared by 7 bases and J by 2 bases, with 13 bases between.

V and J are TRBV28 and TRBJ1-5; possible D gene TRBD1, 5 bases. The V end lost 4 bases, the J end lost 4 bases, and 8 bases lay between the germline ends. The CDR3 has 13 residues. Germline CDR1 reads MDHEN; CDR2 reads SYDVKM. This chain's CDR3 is CASSSSGNQPQHF. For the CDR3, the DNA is TGTGCCAGCAGTTCCTCAGGGAATCAGCCCCAGCATTTT.

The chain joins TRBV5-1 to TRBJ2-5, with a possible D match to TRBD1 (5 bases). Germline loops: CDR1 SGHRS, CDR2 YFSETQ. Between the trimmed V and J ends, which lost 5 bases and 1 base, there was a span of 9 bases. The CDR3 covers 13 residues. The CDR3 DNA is TGCGCCAGCAGTCGACAGCTCCAAGAGACCCAGTACTTC. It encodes CASSRQLQETQYF. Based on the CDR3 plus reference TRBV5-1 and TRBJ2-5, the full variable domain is KAGVTQTPRYLIKTRGQQVTLSCSPISGHRSVSWYQQTPGQGLQFLFEYFSETQRNKGNFPGRFSGRQFSNSRSEMNVSTLELGDSALYLCASSRQLQETQYFGPGTRLLVL.

CDR3 sequence: CASSPQGGVYGYTF. In DNA form, the CDR3 reads TGTGCCAGCAGCCCCCAGGGTGGGGTCTATGGCTACACCTTC. The V gene is TRBV13, the J gene TRBJ1-2; TRBD1 might be the D (5 bases). The V end lost 5 bases, the J end lost 4 bases, and 14 bases lay between the germline ends. This CDR3 comprises 14 residues. Germline V gene sequence: CDR1 PRHDT, CDR2 FYEKMQ (reference sequence).

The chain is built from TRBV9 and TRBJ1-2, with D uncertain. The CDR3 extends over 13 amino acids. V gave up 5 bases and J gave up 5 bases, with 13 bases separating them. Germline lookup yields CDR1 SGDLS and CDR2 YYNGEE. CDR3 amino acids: CASRGSGPYGYTF. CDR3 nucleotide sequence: TGTGCCAGCAGAGGTTCGGGTCCGTATGGCTACACCTTC.

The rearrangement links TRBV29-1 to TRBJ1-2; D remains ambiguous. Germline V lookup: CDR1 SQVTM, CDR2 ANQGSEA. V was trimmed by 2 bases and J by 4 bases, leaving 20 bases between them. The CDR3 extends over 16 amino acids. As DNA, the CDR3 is TGCAGCGTTGAACAGGCCGAGGGTTTTTTTATCTATGGCTACACCTTC. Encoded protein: CSVEQAEGFFIYGYTF. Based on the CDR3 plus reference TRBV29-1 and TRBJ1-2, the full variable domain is SAVISQKPSRDICQRGTSLTIQCQVDSQVTMMFWYRQQPGQSLTLIATANQGSEATYESGFVIDKFPISRPNLTFSTLTVSNMSPEDSSIYLCSVEQAEGFFIYGYTFGSGTRLTVV.

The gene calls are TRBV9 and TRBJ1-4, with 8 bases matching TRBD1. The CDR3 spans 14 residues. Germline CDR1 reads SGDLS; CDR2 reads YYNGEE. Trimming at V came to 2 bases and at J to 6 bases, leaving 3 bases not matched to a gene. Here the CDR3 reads CASSVRGRDEKLFF. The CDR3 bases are TGTGCCAGCAGCGTCAGGGGGCGTGATGAAAAACTGTTTTTT.

The CDR3 coding sequence is TGTGCCAGCAGCGAGGGAGGGAGCAATCAGCCCCAGCATTTT. Translated: CASSEGGSNQPQHF. The rearrangement links TRBV5-6 to TRBJ1-5; D is ambiguous. Deletions cut 4 bases from V and 1 base from J, with 9 bases between. Per the germline V gene, CDR1 is SGHDT and CDR2 is YYEEEE. The CDR3 has 14 residues.

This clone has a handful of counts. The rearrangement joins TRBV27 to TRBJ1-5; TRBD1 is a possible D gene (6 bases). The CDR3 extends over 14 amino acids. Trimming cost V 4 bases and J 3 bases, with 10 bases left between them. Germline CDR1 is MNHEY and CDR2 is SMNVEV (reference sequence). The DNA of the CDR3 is TGTGCCAGCAGTTCCGGACAGATCAATCAGCCCCAGCATTTT. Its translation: CASSSGQINQPQHF.

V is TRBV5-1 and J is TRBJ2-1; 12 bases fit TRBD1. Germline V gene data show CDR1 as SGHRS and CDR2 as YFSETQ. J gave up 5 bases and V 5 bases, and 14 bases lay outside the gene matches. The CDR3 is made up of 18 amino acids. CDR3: CASRGDRGLRLDNNEQFF. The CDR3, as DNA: TGCGCCAGCAGGGGGGACAGGGGGCTAAGGCTAGACAACAATGAGCAGTTCTTC.

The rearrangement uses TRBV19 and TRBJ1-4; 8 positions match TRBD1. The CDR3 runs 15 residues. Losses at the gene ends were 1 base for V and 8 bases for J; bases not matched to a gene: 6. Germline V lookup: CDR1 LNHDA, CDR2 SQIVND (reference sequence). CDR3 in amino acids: CASSIGDRLREKLFF. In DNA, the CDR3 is TGTGCCAGTAGTATAGGGGACAGGTTACGAGAAAAACTGTTTTTT.

CDR3 in amino acids: CASSPVGGSTDTQYF. Written as DNA, the CDR3 is TGTGCCAGCTCACCAGTAGGGGGTAGCACAGATACGCAGTATTTT. The chain is built from TRBV18 and TRBJ2-3; possibly TRBD1 for D (6 bases). Trimming shortened V by 2 bases and J by 0 bases, and 9 bases separated the two germline ends. The germline V gene encodes CDR1 KGHSH and CDR2 LQKENI. The CDR3 runs 15 residues.

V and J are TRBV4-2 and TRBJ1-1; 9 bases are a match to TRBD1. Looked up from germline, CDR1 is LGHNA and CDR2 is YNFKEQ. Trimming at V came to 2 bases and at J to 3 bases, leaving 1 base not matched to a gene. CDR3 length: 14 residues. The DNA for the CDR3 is TGTGCCAGCAGCCAATGGGACAGGGACACTGAAGCTTTCTTT. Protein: CASSQWDRDTEAFF.

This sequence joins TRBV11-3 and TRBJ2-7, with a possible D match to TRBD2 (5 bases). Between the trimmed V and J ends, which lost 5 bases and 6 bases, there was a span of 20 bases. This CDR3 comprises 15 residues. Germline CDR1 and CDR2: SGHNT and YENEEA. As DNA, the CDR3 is TGTGCCAGCAGCCTACTCCCCCCCGGGGAAAGCGAGCAGTACGTC. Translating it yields CASSLLPPGESEQYV.

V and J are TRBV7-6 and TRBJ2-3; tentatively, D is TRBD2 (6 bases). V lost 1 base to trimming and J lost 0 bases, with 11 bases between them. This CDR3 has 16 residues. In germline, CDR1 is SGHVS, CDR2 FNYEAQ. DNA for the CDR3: TGTGCCAGCAGCTTAGGTAGCGGTTCTAGCACAGATACGCAGTATTTT. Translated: CASSLGSGSSTDTQYF.

CDR3 protein: CASSQGGLAFGVGETQYF. The CDR3 coding sequence is TGTGCCAGCAGCCAGGGGGGACTAGCGTTTGGGGTCGGTGAGACCCAGTACTTC. The chain employs TRBV4-2 and TRBJ2-5, with 10 bases that match TRBD2. V shed 3 bases, J shed 5 bases, and the junction held 15 bases outside the gene matches. The CDR3 runs 18 residues. The germline V gene has CDR1 LGHNA and CDR2 YNFKEQ.

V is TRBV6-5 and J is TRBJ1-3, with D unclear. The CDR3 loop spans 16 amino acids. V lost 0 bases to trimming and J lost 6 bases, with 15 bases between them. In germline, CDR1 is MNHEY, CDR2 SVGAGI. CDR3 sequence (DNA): TGTGCCAGCAGTTACTCGGATGGGCAAGCCCCAAACACCATATATTTT. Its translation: CASSYSDGQAPNTIYF.

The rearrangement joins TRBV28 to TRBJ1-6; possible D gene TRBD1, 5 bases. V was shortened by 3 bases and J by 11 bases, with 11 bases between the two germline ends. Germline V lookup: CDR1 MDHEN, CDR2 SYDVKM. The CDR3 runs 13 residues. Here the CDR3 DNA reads TGTGCCAGCAGTTTGGGGGAGGTGGCACCCCTCCACTTT. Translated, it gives CASSLGEVAPLHF.

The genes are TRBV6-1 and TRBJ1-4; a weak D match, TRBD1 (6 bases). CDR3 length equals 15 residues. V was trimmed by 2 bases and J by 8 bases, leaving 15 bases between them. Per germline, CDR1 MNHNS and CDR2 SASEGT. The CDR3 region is CASSELAGAFEKLFF. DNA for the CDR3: TGTGCCAGCAGTGAACTTGCAGGGGCCTTCGAAAAACTGTTTTTT.